Sequencing of this TCR beta chain was carried out in a study of T cells after yellow fever vaccination. MiXCR, run by TCRdb on the 5' RACE reads, gives a single entry per CDR3 protein. The data contain approximately 110,000 distinct CDR3 sequences, 6% to 8% of them singletons. In its sample, this clonotype is medium-sized. This CDR3 is built from 14 residues. Trimming removed 5 bases at V and 4 bases at J, with 13 bases between. Germline V gene lookup returns CDR1 SGHVS and CDR2 FQNEAQ. Specimen: CD4+ T cells sorted from PBMCs, collected around 10 days after the first yellow fever vaccination. This receptor was identified in a man aged 18-30 years who received the YFV17D yellow fever vaccine. The chain recombines TRBV7-8 with TRBJ2-3; D gene unclear. Here the CDR3 reads CASSLRAGSDTQYF. CDR3 coding DNA: TGTGCCAGCAGCCTTCGTGCCGGGTCAGATACGCAGTATTTT.